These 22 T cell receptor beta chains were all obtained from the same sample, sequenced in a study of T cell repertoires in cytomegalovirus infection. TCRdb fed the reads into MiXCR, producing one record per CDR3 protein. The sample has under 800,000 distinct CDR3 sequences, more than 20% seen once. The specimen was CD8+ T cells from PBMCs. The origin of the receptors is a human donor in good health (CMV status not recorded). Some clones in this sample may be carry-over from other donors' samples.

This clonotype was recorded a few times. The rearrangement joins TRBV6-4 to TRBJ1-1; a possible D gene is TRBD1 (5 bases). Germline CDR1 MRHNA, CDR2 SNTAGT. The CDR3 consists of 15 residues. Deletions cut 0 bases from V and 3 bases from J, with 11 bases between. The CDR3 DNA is TGTGCCAGCAGTGACTCTCAGGGAGGCGACACTGAAGCTTTCTTT. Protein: CASSDSQGGDTEAFF.

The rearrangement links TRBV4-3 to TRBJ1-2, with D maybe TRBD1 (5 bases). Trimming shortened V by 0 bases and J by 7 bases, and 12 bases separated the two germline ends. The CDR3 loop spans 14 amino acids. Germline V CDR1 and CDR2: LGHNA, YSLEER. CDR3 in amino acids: CASSQDSGSVGYTF. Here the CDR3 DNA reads TGCGCCAGCAGCCAAGATTCAGGGTCGGTTGGCTACACCTTC.

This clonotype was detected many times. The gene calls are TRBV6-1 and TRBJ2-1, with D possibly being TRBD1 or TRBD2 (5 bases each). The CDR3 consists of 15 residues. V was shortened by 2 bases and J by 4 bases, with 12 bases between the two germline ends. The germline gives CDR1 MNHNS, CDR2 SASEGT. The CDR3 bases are TGTGCCAGCAGTGAAATCGGGACGGAATACAATGAGCAGTTCTTC. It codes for CASSEIGTEYNEQFF.

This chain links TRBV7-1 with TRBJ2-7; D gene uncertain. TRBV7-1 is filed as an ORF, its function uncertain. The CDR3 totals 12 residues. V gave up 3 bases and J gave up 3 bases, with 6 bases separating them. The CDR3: CASSSQCYEQYV. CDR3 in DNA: TGTGCCAGCAGCTCCCAGTGCTACGAGCAGTACGTC.

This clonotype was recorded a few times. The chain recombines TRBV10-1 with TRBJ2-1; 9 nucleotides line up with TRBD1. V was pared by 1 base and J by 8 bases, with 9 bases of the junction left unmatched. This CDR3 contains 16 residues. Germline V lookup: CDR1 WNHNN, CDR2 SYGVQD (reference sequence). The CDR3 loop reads CASSEFLGQGDDEQFF. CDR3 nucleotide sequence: TGCGCCAGCAGTGAGTTTCTGGGACAGGGTGACGATGAGCAGTTCTTC.

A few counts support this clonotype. In DNA, the CDR3 is TGTGCCAGCAGCGTAGTTGGACTAGCGGTTAACACCGGGGAGCTGTTTTTT. Translating it yields CASSVVGLAVNTGELFF. The gene calls are TRBV9 and TRBJ2-2; TRBD2 matches at 10 bases. CDR3 length: 17 residues. Per the germline V gene, CDR1 is SGDLS and CDR2 is YYNGEE. V trimming: 0 bases; J trimming: 2 bases; junction bases outside the gene matches: 4.

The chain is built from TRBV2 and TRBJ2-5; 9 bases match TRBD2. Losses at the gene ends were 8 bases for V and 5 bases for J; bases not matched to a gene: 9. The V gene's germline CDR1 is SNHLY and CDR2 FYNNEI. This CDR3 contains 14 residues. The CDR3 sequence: CASERRGGVETQYF. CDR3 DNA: TGTGCCAGCGAGAGGCGGGGGGGCGTCGAGACCCAGTACTTC.

The CDR3 reads CASSIGYTMGYLDGYTF. The CDR3 bases are TGTGCCAGTAGTATTGGGTATACTATGGGATATTTGGATGGCTACACCTTC. The J gene is TRBJ1-2, the V gene TRBV19; D is undetermined. Per germline, CDR1 LNHDA and CDR2 SQIVND (reference sequence). V lost 3 bases, J lost 6 bases, and 23 bases lay in between. The CDR3 is 17 residues long.

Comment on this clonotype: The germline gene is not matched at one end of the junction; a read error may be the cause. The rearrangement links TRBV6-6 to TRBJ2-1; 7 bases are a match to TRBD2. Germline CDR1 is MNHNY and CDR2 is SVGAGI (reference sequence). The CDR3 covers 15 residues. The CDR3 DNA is TGTGCCAGCAGTTACTACGGGGGGATTTACAATGGGCAGTTCTTC. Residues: CASSYYGGIYNGQFF.

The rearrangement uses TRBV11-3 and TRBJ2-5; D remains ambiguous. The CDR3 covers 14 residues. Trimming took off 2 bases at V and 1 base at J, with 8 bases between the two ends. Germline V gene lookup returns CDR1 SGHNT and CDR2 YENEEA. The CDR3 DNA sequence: TGTGCCAGCAGCTTAATGGGAAGCCAAGAGACCCAGTACTTC. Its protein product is CASSLMGSQETQYF.

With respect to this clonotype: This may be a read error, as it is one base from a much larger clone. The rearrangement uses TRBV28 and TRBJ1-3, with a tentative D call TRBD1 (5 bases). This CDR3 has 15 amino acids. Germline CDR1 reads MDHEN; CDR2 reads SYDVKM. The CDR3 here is CASSPEGTSANTIYF. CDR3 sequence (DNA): TGTGCCAGCAGCCCCGAGGGGACCTCTGCAAACACCATATATTTT.

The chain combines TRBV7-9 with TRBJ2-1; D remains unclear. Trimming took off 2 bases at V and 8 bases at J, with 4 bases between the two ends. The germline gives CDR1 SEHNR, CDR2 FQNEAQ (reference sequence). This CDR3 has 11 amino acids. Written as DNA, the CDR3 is TGTGCCAGCAGCTTAAGGCATGAGCAGTTCTTC. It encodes CASSLRHEQFF.

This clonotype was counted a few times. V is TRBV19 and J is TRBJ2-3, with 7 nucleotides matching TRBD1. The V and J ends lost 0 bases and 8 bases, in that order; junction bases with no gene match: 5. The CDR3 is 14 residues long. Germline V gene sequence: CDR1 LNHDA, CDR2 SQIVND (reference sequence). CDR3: CASSIDQGGLTQYF. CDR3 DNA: TGTGCCAGTAGTATAGACCAAGGGGGCCTTACGCAGTATTTT.

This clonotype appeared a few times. The DNA of the CDR3 is TGTGCCACCATCGACAGGCTCAACACTGAAGCTTTCTTT. Its protein product is CATIDRLNTEAFF. The chain couples TRBV10-3 to TRBJ1-1, with D possibly TRBD1 on 6 matching bases. CDR1 and CDR2 (germline): ENHRY, SYGVKD. V dropped 10 bases and J dropped 2 bases, with 14 bases sitting between them. The CDR3 is made up of 13 amino acids.

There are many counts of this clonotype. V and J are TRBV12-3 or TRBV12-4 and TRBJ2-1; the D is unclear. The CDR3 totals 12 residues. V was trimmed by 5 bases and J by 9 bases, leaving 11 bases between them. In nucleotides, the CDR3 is TGTGCCAGCAGTCCCGGAAGGTTTGAGCAGTTCTTC. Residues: CASSPGRFEQFF.

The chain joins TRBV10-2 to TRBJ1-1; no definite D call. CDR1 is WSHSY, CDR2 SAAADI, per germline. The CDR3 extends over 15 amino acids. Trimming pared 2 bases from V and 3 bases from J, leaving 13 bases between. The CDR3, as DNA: TGCGCCAGCAGTGAGAATGATGGGGTTCACACTGAAGCTTTCTTT. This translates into CASSENDGVHTEAFF.

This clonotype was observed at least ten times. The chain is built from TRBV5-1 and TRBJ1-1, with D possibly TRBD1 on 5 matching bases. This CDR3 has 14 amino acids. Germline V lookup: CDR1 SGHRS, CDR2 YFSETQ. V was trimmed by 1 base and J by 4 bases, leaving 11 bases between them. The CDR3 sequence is CASSLMGPVTEAFF. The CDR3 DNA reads TGCGCCAGCAGCTTGATGGGGCCGGTCACTGAAGCTTTCTTT. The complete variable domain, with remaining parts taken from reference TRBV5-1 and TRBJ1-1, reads KAGVTQTPRYLIKTRGQQVTLSCSPISGHRSVSWYQQTPGQGLQFLFEYFSETQRNKGNFPGRFSGRQFSNSRSEMNVSTLELGDSALYLCASSLMGPVTEAFFGQGTRLTVV.

The chain's CDR3 is CASRPGPGEKLFF. DNA for the CDR3: TGTGCCAGTAGACCGGGGCCTGGTGAAAAACTGTTTTTT. The rearrangement uses TRBV19 and TRBJ1-4; D might be TRBD1 (5 bases). The V and J ends lost 6 bases and 7 bases respectively, with 12 bases between them. Germline loops: CDR1 LNHDA, CDR2 SQIVND (reference sequence). CDR3 size: 13 residues.

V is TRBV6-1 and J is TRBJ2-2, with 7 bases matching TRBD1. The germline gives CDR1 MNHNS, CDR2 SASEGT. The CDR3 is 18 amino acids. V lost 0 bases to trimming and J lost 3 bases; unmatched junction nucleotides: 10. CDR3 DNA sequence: TGTGCCAGCAGTGAAGCGACAGGGACGGAAGCGGACACCGGGGAGCTGTTTTTT. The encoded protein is CASSEATGTEADTGELFF.

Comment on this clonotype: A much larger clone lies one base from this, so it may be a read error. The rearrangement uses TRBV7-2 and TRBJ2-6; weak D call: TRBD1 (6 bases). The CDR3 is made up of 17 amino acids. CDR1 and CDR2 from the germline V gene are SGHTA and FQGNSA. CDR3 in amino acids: CASGLNRANSGANVLTF. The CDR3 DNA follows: TGTGCCAGCGGCTTAAACAGGGCCAACTCTGGGGCCAACGTCCTGACTTTC.

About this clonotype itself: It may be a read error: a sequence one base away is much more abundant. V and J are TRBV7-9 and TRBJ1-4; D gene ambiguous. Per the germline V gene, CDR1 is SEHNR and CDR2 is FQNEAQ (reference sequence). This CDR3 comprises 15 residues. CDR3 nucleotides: TGTGTCAGCAGCTTAGAAAGACTGAGTAATGAAAAACTGTTTTTT. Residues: CVSSLERLSNEKLFF. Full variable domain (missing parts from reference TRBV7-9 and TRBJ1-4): DTGVSQNPRHKITKRGQNVTFRCDPISEHNRLYWYRQTLGQGPEFLTYFQNEAQLEKSRLLSDRFSAERPKGSFSTLEIQRTEQGDSAMYLCVSSLERLSNEKLFFGSGTQLSVL.

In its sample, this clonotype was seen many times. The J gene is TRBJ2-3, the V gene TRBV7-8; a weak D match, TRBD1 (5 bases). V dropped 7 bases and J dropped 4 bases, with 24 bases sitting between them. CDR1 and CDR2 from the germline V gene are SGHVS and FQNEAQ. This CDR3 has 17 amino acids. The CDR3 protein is CASIRSPGRGASDTQYF. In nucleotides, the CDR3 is TGTGCCAGCATCCGGAGTCCCGGTAGGGGCGCGTCAGATACGCAGTATTTT. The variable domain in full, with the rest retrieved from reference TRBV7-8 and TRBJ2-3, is GAGVSQSPRYKVAKRGQDVALRCDPISGHVSLFWYQQALGQGPEFLTYFQNEAQLDKSGLPSDRFFAERPEGSVSTLKIQRTQQEDSAVYLCASIRSPGRGASDTQYFGPGTRLTVL.